This TCR beta chain was obtained from a study of T cell repertoires and HLA-DP antigens. Study-level background: In vitro CD4+ alloreactivity was against HeLa-presented HLA-DP. Donors were two male and one female, aged 18-to-29 to 60-to-69.

General study results and limits: Previously undetected clones averaged approximately 38% and 46% against the two alleles respectively.

Some clones are missing from TCRdb's copy, which holds only in-frame ones; the method was immunoSEQ multiplex PCR. The sample has fewer than 75,000 clones; about four fifths are singletons. V was pared by 7 bases and J by 0 bases, with 12 bases between. CDR1 and CDR2 (germline): MNHNS, SASEGT. The CDR3 length is 15 residues. Worth noting for this clone: What it binds is not known.

The receptor's source is a man between 60 and 75 years old in good health and CMV-seronegative. The chain couples TRBV6-1 to TRBJ1-4, with D hard to call. The sequencing sample was made of CD4+ T cells from PBMCs. In nucleotides, the CDR3 is TGTGCCAGCACCCTTAGCCCCTCAACTAATGAAAAACTGTTTTTT. Its protein product is CASTLSPSTNEKLFF.